The 26 T cell receptor beta chains below all came from one sample that was sequenced in a study of shared T cell receptors in the human thymus. Assay: immunoSEQ multiplex PCR; the TCRdb copy retains only in-frame clones and omits some. The sample consists of 700,000 or so clones, approximately 83% of them appearing once. These data were also reused for a study on human thymus T cells.

The sample comprised thymocytes. The source of these receptors is a girl in the first two years of life with a congenital heart defect.

The V gene is TRBV27, the J gene TRBJ1-6; TRBD1 might be the D (5 bases). The germline gives CDR1 MNHEY, CDR2 SMNVEV (reference sequence). Trimming stripped 2 bases from V and 7 bases from J, with 18 bases between. This CDR3 comprises 17 residues. The CDR3, as DNA: TGTGCCAGCAGTTTAACGGGGGTCGGACGGACAAATTCACCCCTCCACTTT. Translating it yields CASSLTGVGRTNSPLHF.

The J gene is TRBJ2-7, the V gene TRBV7-2, with D possibly matching TRBD2 (7 bases). The CDR3 totals 17 residues. CDR1 and CDR2 from the germline V gene are SGHTA and FQGNSA. With 5 bases removed from V and 2 bases from J, the gap between germline ends came to 22 bases. In nucleotides, the CDR3 is TGTGCCAGCAGCCGTAGACCGGGGGGCCTAAGACCCTACGAGCAGTACTTC. It specifies CASSRRPGGLRPYEQYF.

The chain combines TRBV10-3 with TRBJ2-7, with D possibly being TRBD1 (5 bases). Germline CDR1 reads ENHRY; CDR2 reads SYGVKD. The CDR3 is 19 amino acids. Deletions cut 0 bases from V and 6 bases from J, with 27 bases between. CDR3 region: CAISESMVYTGRVFCEQYF. In DNA, the CDR3 is TGTGCCATCAGTGAGTCGATGGTCTATACAGGCCGGGTTTTCTGCGAGCAGTACTTC.

The rearrangement links TRBV28 to TRBJ1-5, with D uncertain. The germline CDR1 and CDR2 sequences are MDHEN and SYDVKM. The length of the CDR3 is 12 residues. The ends were cut back, 4 bases at V and 9 bases at J, with 10 bases in the middle. CDR3 sequence reads: CASSSVFGPQHF. The CDR3, as DNA: TGTGCCAGCAGTTCGGTCTTTGGGCCCCAGCATTTT. Full variable domain (outside the CDR3, taken from reference TRBV28 and TRBJ1-5): DVKVTQSSRYLVKRTGEKVFLECVQDMDHENMFWYRQDPGLGLRLIYFSYDVKMKEKGDIPEGYSVSREKKERFSLILESASTNQTSMYLCASSSVFGPQHFGDGTRLSIL.

As regards this clone: A junction boundary mismatches the germline segment, possibly from a read error. The chain is built from TRBV7-9 and TRBJ2-5, with D maybe TRBD1 (6 bases). CDR3 length: 14 amino acids. Germline V CDR1 and CDR2: SEHNR, FQNEAQ (reference sequence). CDR3: CASSLEVGPGVLDF. DNA for the CDR3: TGTGCCAGCAGCTTAGAAGTAGGGCCAGGGGTTTTGGACTTC.

The chain is built from TRBV29-1 and TRBJ2-5, with D unresolved. Trimming removed 4 bases from V and 1 base from J, with 13 bases in between. CDR1 and CDR2 (germline): SQVTM, ANQGSEA. There are 14 residues in the CDR3. The DNA of the CDR3 is TGCAGCGTTGTCACCCAGGCCCCCCAAGAGACCCAGTACTTC. Protein product: CSVVTQAPQETQYF.

The rearrangement uses TRBV27 and TRBJ2-1; D is ambiguous. Germline assignment: CDR1 MNHEY and CDR2 SMNVEV (reference sequence). There are 17 residues in the CDR3. V lost 3 bases to trimming and J lost 1 base, with 16 bases between them. CDR3 protein: CASSFVLLPSSYNEQFF. CDR3 sequence (DNA): TGTGCCAGCAGTTTCGTGTTACTTCCTAGTTCCTACAATGAGCAGTTCTTC.

The DNA of the CDR3 is TGTGCCAGCAGCCAAGTGAGGGACAGGGTCCGCACAGATACGCAGTATTTT. Encoded protein: CASSQVRDRVRTDTQYF. V usage is TRBV14 and J usage is TRBJ2-3; 9 bases are shared with TRBD1. From germline, CDR1 is SGHDN and CDR2 FVKESK. The CDR3 length is 17 residues. V dropped 1 base and J dropped 1; count of bases not matched to a gene: 6.

The chain couples TRBV5-4 to TRBJ2-7, with D tentatively TRBD2 (6 bases). Trimming cost V 3 bases and J 3 bases, with 10 bases left between them. Germline CDR1 SGHNT, CDR2 YYREEE (reference sequence). The CDR3 has 13 residues. The CDR3 sequence: CASSSWGDYEQYF. CDR3 coding DNA: TGTGCCAGCAGCTCGTGGGGGGACTACGAGCAGTACTTC.

The chain uses TRBV11-2 and TRBJ2-5; D remains unclear. V was clipped by 1 base and J by 3 bases, with 6 bases between them. Germline V gene sequence: CDR1 SGHAT, CDR2 FQNNGV. The CDR3 sequence is 13 residues long. CDR3 nucleotide sequence: TGTGCCAGCAGCTTAGGCAGGAAAGAGACCCAGTACTTC. Translated, it gives CASSLGRKETQYF.

The J gene is TRBJ1-1, the V gene TRBV6-1; TRBD1 is a possible D gene (5 bases). Germline lookup yields CDR1 MNHNS and CDR2 SASEGT. The CDR3 length is 12 residues. Trimming pared 6 bases from V and 10 bases from J, leaving 15 bases between. The CDR3 here is CASRGGSQGAFF. The CDR3 DNA reads TGTGCCAGCAGGGGCGGATCCCAGGGAGCTTTCTTT.

V usage is TRBV5-5 and J usage is TRBJ1-4; the D is unclear. V was clipped by 1 base and J by 5 bases, with 15 bases between them. Germline CDR1 and CDR2: SGHKS and YYEKEE (reference sequence). CDR3 length equals 16 residues. The CDR3 reads CASSLSRSYTNEKLFF. The CDR3, as DNA: TGTGCCAGCAGCTTGAGCAGGTCCTATACGAATGAAAAACTGTTTTTT.

In this sample, this clone turned up a few times. V is TRBV6-1 and J is TRBJ2-7; TRBD1 might be the D (6 bases). This CDR3 has 14 amino acids. Germline assignment: CDR1 MNHNS and CDR2 SASEGT. With 11 bases removed from V and 0 bases from J, the gap between germline ends came to 17 bases. CDR3 in DNA: TGTGCCGCTCGAATGGGGGCCAGCTCCTACGAGCAGTACTTC. It translates to CAARMGASSYEQYF.

The rearrangement joins TRBV9 to TRBJ2-7; 7 positions agree with TRBD1. The germline CDR1 and CDR2 sequences are SGDLS and YYNGEE. The CDR3 contains 14 residues. V was clipped by 4 bases and J by 0 bases; unmatched bases: 4. The CDR3 reads CASSPWTGSYEQYF. The CDR3 DNA sequence: TGTGCCAGCAGCCCCTGGACAGGCTCCTACGAGCAGTACTTC.

The gene calls are TRBV18 and TRBJ1-2; D gene unclear. In germline, CDR1 is KGHSH, CDR2 LQKENI. Trimming removed 6 bases at V and 10 bases at J, with 18 bases between. The CDR3 length is 13 residues. CDR3 loop: CASSSPGPLAYTF. In nucleotides, the CDR3 is TGTGCCAGCTCTTCCCCAGGTCCCCTGGCCTACACCTTC.

In this sample, this clone turned up a few times. V and J are TRBV5-1 and TRBJ2-4; 7 bases agree with TRBD2. J lost 8 bases, V lost 3 bases, and 8 bases had no gene match. The CDR3 runs to 14 residues. CDR1 and CDR2 (germline): SGHRS, YFSETQ. CDR3 sequence: CASSSEGREDIQYF. Written as DNA, the CDR3 is TGCGCCAGCAGCTCGGAAGGGAGGGAGGACATTCAGTACTTC.

The chain is built from TRBV7-2 and TRBJ2-3, with TRBD2 matching 8 bases. V trimming: 5 bases; J trimming: 1 base; junction bases outside the gene matches: 14. CDR3 length: 18 residues. Looked up from germline, CDR1 is SGHTA and CDR2 is FQGNSA. CDR3 sequence (DNA): TGTGCCAGCAGCGCCATCGGGGGGGCAAAGTGGGGCACAGATACGCAGTATTTT. Translating gives CASSAIGGAKWGTDTQYF.

This clone was picked up one time. The V gene is TRBV28, the J gene TRBJ1-4, with TRBD1 matching over 10 bases. Trimming at V came to 7 bases and at J to 10 bases, leaving 9 bases not matched to a gene. The V gene's germline CDR1 is MDHEN and CDR2 SYDVKM. This CDR3 is built from 14 residues. Written as DNA, the CDR3 is TGTGCCAGCACCGACAGGGGGCCCAGGAGAAAACTGTTTTTT. Amino acids: CASTDRGPRRKLFF.

The chain has TRBV5-1 and TRBJ2-6, with D maybe TRBD2 (6 bases). Germline loops: CDR1 SGHRS, CDR2 YFSETQ. The CDR3 loop spans 16 amino acids. Trimming shortened V by 6 bases and J by 1 base, and 14 bases separated the two germline ends. The CDR3, as DNA: TGCGCCAGCATGAGGAGGGGCCCATCTGGGGCCAACGTCCTGACTTTC. Translating gives CASMRRGPSGANVLTF.

The gene calls are TRBV27 and TRBJ1-3; D is perhaps TRBD1 (5 bases). Trimming took off 4 bases at V and 1 base at J, with 17 bases between the two ends. In germline, CDR1 is MNHEY, CDR2 SMNVEV (reference sequence). The CDR3 spans 17 residues. As DNA, the CDR3 is TGTGCCAGCAGTTCCGGACCCCCAGGGAAGTCTGGAAACACCATATATTTT. It specifies CASSSGPPGKSGNTIYF.

This clone has just a few counts. This sequence joins TRBV4-1 and TRBJ1-3; 11 bases align to TRBD1. Germline loops: CDR1 MGHRA, CDR2 YSYEKL. The junction had 10 bases not matched to a gene; V was cut back by 7 bases and J by 2 bases. The CDR3 loop spans 17 amino acids. In DNA form, the CDR3 reads TGCGCCAGCATCGGACAGGGGGCGAGGAAAACTGGAAACACCATATATTTT. Amino acids: CASIGQGARKTGNTIYF.

The chain recombines TRBV2 with TRBJ1-2; TRBD1 aligns across 7 bases. Germline V gene lookup returns CDR1 SNHLY and CDR2 FYNNEI. The CDR3 covers 15 residues. J was trimmed by 6 bases and V by 4 bases; bases with no gene match: 11. The CDR3 coding sequence is TGTGCCAGCAGTGCCTACCCGACAGGGAGGAATGGCTACACCTTC. Protein product: CASSAYPTGRNGYTF.

The genes are TRBV5-4 and TRBJ2-1; D possibly corresponds to TRBD2 (6 bases). Germline CDR1 reads SGHNT; CDR2 reads YYREEE (reference sequence). V lost 2 bases, J lost 6 bases, and 12 bases lay in between. The length of the CDR3 is 14 residues. Written as DNA, the CDR3 is TGTGCCAGCAGCTTAAAGGGACTCGGCAATGAGCAGTTCTTC. Encoded protein: CASSLKGLGNEQFF.

V usage is TRBV28 and J usage is TRBJ1-5; D not resolved. CDR3 length equals 15 residues. Germline CDR1 MDHEN, CDR2 SYDVKM. The V end was cut by 2 bases, the J end by 1 base, with 9 bases between. The CDR3: CASSLSRNSNQPQHF. CDR3 nucleotide sequence: TGTGCCAGCAGTTTAAGCAGGAACAGCAATCAGCCCCAGCATTTT.

This chain uses TRBV14 with TRBJ2-3; 11 bases are a match to TRBD2. CDR3 length equals 19 residues. Germline CDR1 and CDR2: SGHDN and FVKESK. The trim removed 0 bases at V and 5 bases at J, leaving 13 bases unmatched. The CDR3 nucleotides read TGTGCCAGCAGCCAAGAGGACGGTAGCGGGGGGGCCTCCCAAGATACGCAGTATTTT. Translated, it gives CASSQEDGSGGASQDTQYF.

This rearrangement joins TRBV6-1 to TRBJ1-1; D might be TRBD1 (6 bases). V was clipped by 1 base and J by 10 bases, with 16 bases between them. Looked up from germline, CDR1 is MNHNS and CDR2 is SASEGT. CDR3 length equals 14 residues. DNA for the CDR3: TGTGCCAGCAGTGAAGTTCGGACAGAGCCATCAGCTTTCTTT. As protein: CASSEVRTEPSAFF.